One and the same sample provided the 9 T cell receptor beta chains below, sequenced in a study of shared T cell receptors in the human thymus. Assay used: immunoSEQ multiplex PCR; TCRdb lists only in-frame clones, some missing. The sample holds about 380,000 clones, just under 95% seen once. The sequenced sample was thymocytes. These receptor sequences come from a human donor.

The chain links TRBV5-1 to TRBJ1-2; a weak D match, TRBD1 (6 bases). Trimming took 0 bases from V and 7 from J, leaving 10 bases between them. This CDR3 region has 13 residues. CDR1 is SGHRS, CDR2 YFSETQ, per germline. Written as DNA, the CDR3 is TGCGCCAGCAGCTTGGTGGGGGGCGGTGGCTACACCTTC. Its translation: CASSLVGGGGYTF.

The V gene is TRBV4-3, the J gene TRBJ2-1; D perhaps matches TRBD2 (5 bases). Germline lookup yields CDR1 LGHNA and CDR2 YSLEER. V lost 4 bases and J lost 6, with 22 bases in between. CDR3 size: 17 residues. The CDR3 loop reads CASSPLRGLAESNEQFF. CDR3 nucleotides: TGCGCCAGCAGCCCGCTCAGAGGGCTAGCCGAGAGCAATGAGCAGTTCTTC.

This rearrangement joins TRBV2 to TRBJ2-7; TRBD2 matches at 7 bases. With 6 bases clipped from V and 0 bases from J, the junction kept 5 bases outside the gene matches. The CDR3 is 14 residues long. Germline-derived CDR1 and CDR2 are SNHLY and FYNNEI. CDR3 residues: CASRGTTRSYEQYF. The DNA for the CDR3 is TGTGCCAGCAGGGGGACTACACGCTCCTACGAGCAGTACTTC. Drawing the rest from reference TRBV2 and TRBJ2-7, the complete variable domain is EPEVTQTPSHQVTQMGQEVILRCVPISNHLYFYWYRQILGQKVEFLVSFYNNEISEKSEIFDDQFSVERPDGSNFTLKIRSTKLEDSAMYFCASRGTTRSYEQYFGPGTRLTVT.

The rearrangement uses TRBV6-1 and TRBJ1-4; D gene uncertain. The ends were cut back, 4 bases at V and 5 bases at J, with 14 bases in the middle. This CDR3 is 15 amino acids long. Germline CDR1 MNHNS, CDR2 SASEGT. CDR3 residues: CASSGDGSPNEKLFF. The CDR3 DNA follows: TGTGCCAGCAGTGGCGACGGGTCCCCCAATGAAAAACTGTTTTTT.

The V call is TRBV6-5, the J call TRBJ2-7; the D gene is possibly TRBD1 (6 bases). There are 13 residues in the CDR3. V was shortened by 5 bases and J by 6 bases, with 14 bases between the two germline ends. Germline-derived CDR1 and CDR2 are MNHEY and SVGAGI. CDR3 amino acids: CASSHGQTGEQYF. CDR3 nucleotide sequence: TGTGCCAGCAGTCACGGACAGACGGGCGAGCAGTACTTC.

The rearrangement joins TRBV19 to TRBJ2-1; tentatively, D is TRBD1 (5 bases). CDR1 is LNHDA, CDR2 SQIVND, per germline (reference sequence). This CDR3 comprises 13 residues. With 6 bases removed from V and 9 bases from J, the gap between germline ends came to 15 bases. The CDR3 region is CASSTDRLLEQFF. The CDR3 DNA is TGTGCCAGTAGCACCGACAGATTACTTGAGCAGTTCTTC.

V and J are TRBV5-5 and TRBJ2-7; D might be TRBD1 (5 bases). V lost 5 bases and J 0 bases, leaving 9 bases between the germline ends. Germline CDR1 is SGHKS and CDR2 is YYEKEE (reference sequence). There are 13 residues in the CDR3. The CDR3 nucleotides read TGTGCCAGCAGAGACGACAGCTCCTACGAGCAGTACTTC. This codes for CASRDDSSYEQYF.

This CDR3 reads CASSLWDVTDDRAYEQYF. Written as DNA, the CDR3 is TGTGCCAGCAGTTTATGGGATGTTACAGATGATAGGGCCTACGAGCAGTACTTC. This chain uses TRBV28 with TRBJ2-7; D ambiguous. CDR1 and CDR2 (germline): MDHEN, SYDVKM. V dropped 0 bases and J dropped 2 bases, with 20 bases sitting between them. The CDR3 runs 18 residues.

The gene calls are TRBV6-1 and TRBJ1-5; D not certain. The CDR3 runs 16 residues. V lost 2 bases and J 2 bases, leaving 13 bases between the germline ends. The germline V gene has CDR1 MNHNS and CDR2 SASEGT. The CDR3 nucleotides are TGTGCCAGCAGTGAAAGTGCCCTTAGGGGCAATCAGCCCCAGCATTTT. It yields the protein CASSESALRGNQPQHF.